The 21 T cell receptor beta chains below come from one sample, sequenced in a study of blood T cell repertoires in COVID-19. Measured with immunoSEQ multiplex PCR; TCRdb has only the in-frame clones, and not every one. The data show fewer than 150,000 clones, around 87% seen once. Sequenced sample: peripheral blood. The receptors stem from a human donor in a cohort sampled during active COVID-19.

In its sample, this clone was seen a few times. The genes are TRBV2 and TRBJ2-7; 10 nucleotides agree with TRBD2. Germline V CDR1 and CDR2: SNHLY, FYNNEI. The V gene end was trimmed by 3 bases and the J gene end by 2 bases; junction bases not matched to a gene: 4. This CDR3 has 15 amino acids. The CDR3 sequence is CASSEASGRTYEQYF. CDR3 sequence (DNA): TGTGCCAGCAGTGAGGCTAGCGGGAGAACCTACGAGCAGTACTTC.

CDR3 nucleotide sequence: TGTGCCAGCAGCCTACAGGGCCATAATTCACCCCTCCACTTT. As protein: CASSLQGHNSPLHF. The chain joins TRBV7-3 to TRBJ1-6; possible D gene TRBD1, 6 bases. CDR3 length: 14 residues. V lost 5 bases, J lost 5 bases, and 10 bases lay in between. Germline assignment: CDR1 SGHTA and CDR2 FQGTGA.

The V gene is TRBV5-4, the J gene TRBJ2-1, with TRBD2 matching over 11 bases. CDR1 and CDR2 from the germline V gene are SGHNT and YYREEE (reference sequence). The CDR3 is 17 residues long. V dropped 4 bases and J dropped 4; count of bases not matched to a gene: 10. The CDR3 DNA sequence: TGTGCCAGCAGCCTATATGAGACTAGCGGGGCTTACAATGAGCAGTTCTTC. Encoded protein: CASSLYETSGAYNEQFF.

The CDR3 sequence: CASSSTANYGYTF. The CDR3 bases are TGTGCCAGCAGCTCGACAGCTAACTATGGCTACACCTTC. The chain joins TRBV28 to TRBJ1-2; tentative D call: TRBD1 (5 bases). Trimming pared 6 bases from V and 0 bases from J, leaving 8 bases between. In germline, CDR1 is MDHEN, CDR2 SYDVKM. The length of the CDR3 is 13 residues.

Comment on this clone: The junction differs from germline at one of its ends, possibly a read error. V is TRBV5-4 and J is TRBJ2-5, with a tentative D call TRBD2 (7 bases). This CDR3 is 15 amino acids long. Germline-derived CDR1 and CDR2 are SGHNT and YYREEE (reference sequence). The CDR3 DNA sequence: TGTGCCAGCAGTTTGGAGGGGGGGTACCAAGAGACCCAGTACTTC. It translates to CASSLEGGYQETQYF.

The chain uses TRBV3-1 (or the pseudogene TRBV3-2) and TRBJ1-3; D gene ambiguous. The CDR3 extends over 15 amino acids. The germline gives CDR1 LGHDT, CDR2 YNNKEL (reference sequence). V gave up 2 bases and J gave up 3 bases, with 11 bases separating them. CDR3 nucleotides: TGTGCCAGCAGCCAATCCCGTTCCTTTGGAAACACCATATATTTT. It encodes CASSQSRSFGNTIYF.

The gene calls are TRBV4-1 and TRBJ1-2; TRBD1 matches 7 bases. Germline values: CDR1 MGHRA, CDR2 YSYEKL. The length of the CDR3 is 15 residues. The J segment lost 4 bases and the V segment lost 0 bases, leaving 5 bases of the junction unmatched. The CDR3 region is CASSQDWTGAYGYTF. In DNA, the CDR3 is TGCGCCAGCAGCCAAGATTGGACAGGAGCCTATGGCTACACCTTC.

The V gene is TRBV19, the J gene TRBJ2-7; weak D call: TRBD1 (5 bases). Trimming cost V 2 bases and J 1 base, with 9 bases left between them. Germline values: CDR1 LNHDA, CDR2 SQIVND (reference sequence). The CDR3 has 14 amino acids. In DNA form, the CDR3 reads TGTGCCAGTAGTATAACAGGTCTATCCTACGAGCAGTACTTC. It encodes CASSITGLSYEQYF.

The chain is built from TRBV2 and TRBJ2-7, with D perhaps TRBD1 (6 bases). CDR1 is SNHLY, CDR2 FYNNEI, per germline. This CDR3 contains 16 residues. Trimming took 6 bases from V and 3 from J, leaving 21 bases between them. CDR3: CASSSTGLLPHYEQYF. In nucleotides, the CDR3 is TGTGCCAGCAGCTCAACAGGGCTCCTGCCCCACTACGAGCAGTACTTC.

This clone was found a few times. The CDR3 DNA reads TGTGCCAGCAGTTTACGGGAGACCCAGTACTTC. It translates to CASSLRETQYF. This chain uses TRBV28 with TRBJ2-5; D is unresolved. The CDR3 covers 11 residues. Germline V gene data show CDR1 as MDHEN and CDR2 as SYDVKM. V was pared by 2 bases and J by 5 bases, with 3 bases between.

The CDR3 DNA sequence: TGTGCCAGCAGTGAAACGCTTAGCTCCTATAATTCACCCCTCCACTTT. This sequence encodes CASSETLSSYNSPLHF. This sequence joins TRBV6-1 and TRBJ1-6; D not resolved. There are 16 residues in the CDR3. Germline CDR1 MNHNS, CDR2 SASEGT. V gave up 2 bases and J gave up 0 bases, with 8 bases separating them.

This clone was seen just once. The CDR3 region is CASRPRDRGPQPQHF. The CDR3 DNA reads TGTGCCAGTAGACCCCGGGACAGGGGTCCGCAGCCCCAGCATTTT. The V call is TRBV19, the J call TRBJ1-5; 10 nucleotides align to TRBD1. The V segment lost 6 bases and the J segment 7 bases; nucleotides outside the gene matches: 9. This CDR3 comprises 15 residues. CDR1 and CDR2 from the germline V gene are LNHDA and SQIVND (reference sequence).

J is TRBJ2-1 and V is TRBV4-2; 9 bases fit TRBD2. The CDR3 totals 16 residues. The ends lost 4 bases at V and 2 bases at J; junction bases unmatched: 6. From germline, CDR1 is LGHNA and CDR2 YNFKEQ. The CDR3 loop reads CASSLVAGEAYNEQFF. The CDR3 DNA is TGTGCCAGCAGCCTAGTAGCGGGAGAGGCCTACAATGAGCAGTTCTTC.

The chain employs TRBV7-9 and TRBJ1-1; D gene uncertain. This CDR3 has 18 residues. The V end lost 1 base, the J end lost 2 bases, and 20 bases lay between the germline ends. Germline-derived CDR1 and CDR2 are SEHNR and FQNEAQ (reference sequence). CDR3 protein: CASSLGLGRRIPNTEAFF. The CDR3 DNA is TGTGCCAGCAGCTTAGGTTTGGGCAGAAGGATCCCCAACACTGAAGCTTTCTTT.

This clone has more than one count but fewer than ten. J is TRBJ2-7 and V is TRBV5-1, with 7 bases lining up with TRBD1. CDR3 length: 14 amino acids. Germline loops: CDR1 SGHRS, CDR2 YFSETQ. The V gene end was trimmed by 4 bases and the J gene end by 4 bases; junction bases not matched to a gene: 8. The CDR3 nucleotides read TGCGCCAGCAGCCTGACAGGGTCCATTTACGAGCAGTACTTC. Encoded protein: CASSLTGSIYEQYF.

The rearrangement links TRBV16 to TRBJ2-5, with D perhaps matching TRBD1 (5 bases). Deletions cut 1 base from V and 1 base from J, with 22 bases between. The CDR3 sequence is 19 residues long. The V gene's germline CDR1 is KGHSY and CDR2 FQNENV. The CDR3: CASSQLRSRRGISQETQYF. CDR3 DNA: TGTGCCAGCAGCCAATTGCGTTCACGTAGGGGAATCTCCCAAGAGACCCAGTACTTC.

J is TRBJ2-3 and V is TRBV18; D ambiguous. The CDR3 covers 15 residues. V lost 0 bases and J 5 bases, leaving 12 bases between the germline ends. The germline V gene encodes CDR1 KGHSH and CDR2 LQKENI. The CDR3 DNA reads as TGTGCCAGCTCACCACCGCCCCCGCGTGGAGATACGCAGTATTTT. Residues: CASSPPPPRGDTQYF.

The CDR3 nucleotides read TGTGCCAGCAGTTTACCGAGTAAAGCTTTCTTT. Translated, it gives CASSLPSKAFF. The chain links TRBV28 to TRBJ1-1; D remains ambiguous. CDR1 and CDR2 from the germline V gene are MDHEN and SYDVKM. V was trimmed by 2 bases and J by 9 bases, leaving 7 bases between them. This CDR3 region has 11 residues.

This clone occurred once. V gene TRBV6-1 combines with J gene TRBJ1-5; a weak D match, TRBD1 (6 bases). This CDR3 spans 16 amino acids. V was shortened by 4 bases and J by 3 bases, with 16 bases between the two germline ends. Germline CDR1 is MNHNS and CDR2 is SASEGT. Written as DNA, the CDR3 is TGTGCCAGCAGTGCTGAGAAGGGGGTACTCAATCAGCCCCAGCATTTT. Its protein is CASSAEKGVLNQPQHF.

The chain is built from TRBV20-1 and TRBJ2-5; D is uncertain. The ends were cut back, 3 bases at V and 5 bases at J, with 4 bases in the middle. The CDR3 is 10 amino acids. Germline V gives CDR1 DFQATT, CDR2 SNEGSKA (reference sequence). The CDR3 here is CSARRETQYF. As DNA, the CDR3 is TGCAGTGCTAGGCGGGAGACCCAGTACTTC.

There are a few counts of this clone. The chain links TRBV27 to TRBJ2-3; 7 bases match TRBD1. Trimming cost V 4 bases and J 6 bases; bases outside gene matches: 7. The CDR3 covers 14 residues. Germline CDR1 MNHEY, CDR2 SMNVEV (reference sequence). In DNA, the CDR3 is TGTGCCAGCAGTTCCCAGACAGGGTGGGATACGCAGTATTTT. Translated, it gives CASSSQTGWDTQYF.